The next 7 T cell receptor beta chains were all read from a single sample in a study of cytomegalovirus exposure and HLA in healthy donors. Only in-frame clones appear in the TCRdb table, and some are missing; sequencing was by immunoSEQ multiplex PCR. The sample lists about 200,000 clones, approximately 82% occurring once. Material for sequencing was PBMCs. Every receptor here comes from a woman in her thirties in good health and CMV-seropositive.

The chain has TRBV6-5 and TRBJ1-1; TRBD1 might be the D (5 bases). The V and J ends lost 5 bases and 1 base respectively, with 11 bases between them. The germline V gene has CDR1 MNHEY and CDR2 SVGAGI. CDR3 length equals 14 residues. The CDR3 loop reads CASSDDSWNTEAFF. The CDR3 coding sequence is TGTGCCAGCAGTGACGACAGTTGGAACACTGAAGCTTTCTTT.

The chain links TRBV29-1 to TRBJ2-1, with 8 bases that match TRBD2. CDR1 and CDR2 from the germline V gene are SQVTM and ANQGSEA. CDR3 length equals 15 residues. V was clipped by 6 bases and J by 4 bases; unmatched bases: 11. CDR3 sequence: CSVFTGREVYNEQFF. The CDR3, as DNA: TGCAGCGTCTTTACGGGGCGGGAGGTATACAATGAGCAGTTCTTC.

This clone was counted many times. The chain combines TRBV28 with TRBJ2-1, with 15 bases matching TRBD2. This CDR3 has 18 residues. The germline CDR1 and CDR2 sequences are MDHEN and SYDVKM. V lost 6 bases, J lost 1 base, and 7 bases stayed unmatched. In DNA form, the CDR3 reads TGTGCCAGCAGCCGAGGACTAGCGGGAGGGCCGTCCTACAATGAGCAGTTCTTC. This codes for CASSRGLAGGPSYNEQFF. Supplemented by reference TRBV28 and TRBJ2-1, the full variable domain reads DVKVTQSSRYLVKRTGEKVFLECVQDMDHENMFWYRQDPGLGLRLIYFSYDVKMKEKGDIPEGYSVSREKKERFSLILESASTNQTSMYLCASSRGLAGGPSYNEQFFGPGTRLTVL.

The J gene is TRBJ2-1, the V gene TRBV29-1, with TRBD2 identical over 11 bases. CDR3 length: 24 residues. CDR1 and CDR2 (germline): SQVTM, ANQGSEA. J gave up 0 bases and V 2 bases, and 27 bases lay outside the gene matches. CDR3 residues: CSVEMVELAGVDLSSWGSYNEQFF. For the CDR3, the DNA is TGCAGCGTTGAAATGGTGGAACTAGCGGGAGTAGACCTAAGCTCCTGGGGCTCCTACAATGAGCAGTTCTTC.

The chain uses TRBV7-8 and TRBJ2-1; 8 nucleotides agree with TRBD2. This CDR3 has 15 amino acids. V lost 5 bases, J lost 6 bases, and 9 bases stayed unmatched. The germline gives CDR1 SGHVS, CDR2 FQNEAQ. The CDR3 bases are TGTGCCAGCAGCCGTACGGACGGGACTAGCAATGAGCAGTTCTTC. This codes for CASSRTDGTSNEQFF. Using reference TRBV7-8 and TRBJ2-1 for the parts outside the CDR3, the full variable domain is GAGVSQSPRYKVAKRGQDVALRCDPISGHVSLFWYQQALGQGPEFLTYFQNEAQLDKSGLPSDRFFAERPEGSVSTLKIQRTQQEDSAVYLCASSRTDGTSNEQFFGPGTRLTVL.

This sequence joins TRBV7-8 and TRBJ2-7; 12 bases are shared with TRBD2. The V and J ends lost 1 base and 6 bases, in that order; junction bases with no gene match: 10. The CDR3 loop spans 17 amino acids. Germline-derived CDR1 and CDR2 are SGHVS and FQNEAQ. CDR3 sequence: CASSLERASGRALEQYF. The CDR3 DNA sequence: TGTGCCAGCAGCTTAGAGAGGGCTAGCGGGAGGGCCCTCGAGCAGTACTTC.

V gene TRBV4-1 combines with J gene TRBJ2-1, with 10 bases identical to TRBD2. The V gene end was trimmed by 0 bases and the J gene end by 8 bases; junction bases not matched to a gene: 7. Germline V gene sequence: CDR1 MGHRA, CDR2 YSYEKL. This CDR3 region has 16 residues. CDR3 DNA sequence: TGCGCCAGCAGCCAAGATCTAGCGGGAGTAATTGATGAGCAGTTCTTC. As protein: CASSQDLAGVIDEQFF.